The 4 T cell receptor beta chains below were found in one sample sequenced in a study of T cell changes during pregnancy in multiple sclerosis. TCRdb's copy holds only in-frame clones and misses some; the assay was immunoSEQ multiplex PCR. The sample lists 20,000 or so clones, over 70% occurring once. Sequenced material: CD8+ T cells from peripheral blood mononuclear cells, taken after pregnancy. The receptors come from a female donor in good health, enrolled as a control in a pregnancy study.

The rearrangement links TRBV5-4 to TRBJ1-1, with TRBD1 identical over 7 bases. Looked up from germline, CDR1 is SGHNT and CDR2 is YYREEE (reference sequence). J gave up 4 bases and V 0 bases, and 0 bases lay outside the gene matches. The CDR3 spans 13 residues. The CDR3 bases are TGTGCCAGCAGCTTGGGGACAGGCACTGAAGCTTTCTTT. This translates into CASSLGTGTEAFF. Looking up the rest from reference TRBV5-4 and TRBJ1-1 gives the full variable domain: ETGVTQSPTHLIKTRGQQVTLRCSSQSGHNTVSWYQQALGQGPQFIFQYYREEENGRGNFPPRFSGLQFPNYSSELNVNALELDDSALYLCASSLGTGTEAFFGQGTRLTVV.

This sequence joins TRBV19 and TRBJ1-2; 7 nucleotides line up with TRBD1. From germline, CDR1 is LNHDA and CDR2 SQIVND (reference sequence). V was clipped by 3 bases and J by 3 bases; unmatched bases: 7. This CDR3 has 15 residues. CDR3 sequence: CASSIAQGVHYGYTF. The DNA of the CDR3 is TGTGCCAGTAGTATCGCTCAGGGGGTACACTATGGCTACACCTTC.

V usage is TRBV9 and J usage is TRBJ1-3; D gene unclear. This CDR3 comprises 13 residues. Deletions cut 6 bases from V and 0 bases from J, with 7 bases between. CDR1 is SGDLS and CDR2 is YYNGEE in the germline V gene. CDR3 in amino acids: CASTPGSGNTIYF. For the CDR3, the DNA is TGTGCCAGCACCCCGGGCTCTGGAAACACCATATATTTT.

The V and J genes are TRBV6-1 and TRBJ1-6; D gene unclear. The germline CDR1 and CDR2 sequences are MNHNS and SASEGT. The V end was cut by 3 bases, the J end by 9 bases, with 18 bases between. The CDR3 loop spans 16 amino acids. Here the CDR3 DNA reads TGTGCCAGCAGTGAGCGGGCCCCGGGATGGGGTTCACCCCTCCACTTT. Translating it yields CASSERAPGWGSPLHF.